This TCR beta chain was captured by sequencing in a study of immune heterogeneity within non-small cell lung tumors. Germline CDR1 and CDR2: LNHDA and SQIVND (reference sequence). CDR3 length equals 14 residues. Concerning this clonotype itself: Its target is not known. One base away lies a much larger clone, so this may be a sequencing read error.

Template material for each sample was 550 to 650 ng of bulk tumor genomic DNA. Biopsies that were spaced far apart were taken, several per primary tumor, during surgery. Surgery that was curative in intent was performed on patients with untreated, newly diagnosed non-small cell lung cancer. A first 10-cycle multiplex round used 32 V-gene and 13 J-gene primers on TCR beta CDR3. TCRdb independently ran MiXCR on the multiplex PCR reads; one entry per CDR3 protein. The sample shows about 20,000 distinct CDR3 sequences, 27% of them seen only once. Whole-study findings and limits: Across individual patients, the high-frequency T-cell receptor beta clonotypes were largely distinct.

This sequence joins TRBV19 and TRBJ2-7, with TRBD2 matching 9 bases. The receptor's source is a man aged 40-55 years with non-small cell lung cancer. Input material: lung tumor tissue. CDR3 protein: CASSMAAGGDDQYF. The CDR3 region has the DNA TGTGCCAGTAGTATGGCGGCGGGAGGGGACGATCAGTACTTC.